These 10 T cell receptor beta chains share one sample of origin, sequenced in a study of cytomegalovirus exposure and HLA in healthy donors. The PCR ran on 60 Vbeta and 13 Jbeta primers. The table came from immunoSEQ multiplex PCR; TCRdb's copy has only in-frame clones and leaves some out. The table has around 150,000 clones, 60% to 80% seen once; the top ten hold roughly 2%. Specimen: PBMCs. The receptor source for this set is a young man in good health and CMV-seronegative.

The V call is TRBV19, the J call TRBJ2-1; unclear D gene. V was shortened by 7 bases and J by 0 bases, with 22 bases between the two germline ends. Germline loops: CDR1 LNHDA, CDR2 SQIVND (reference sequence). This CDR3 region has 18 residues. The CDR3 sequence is CASTSIPRGRSSYNEQFF. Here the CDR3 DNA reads TGTGCCAGTACGAGTATCCCCAGAGGAAGGAGCTCCTACAATGAGCAGTTCTTC. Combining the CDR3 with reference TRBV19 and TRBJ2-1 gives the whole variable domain DGGITQSPKYLFRKEGQNVTLSCEQNLNHDAMYWYRQDPGQGLRLIYYSQIVNDFQKGDIAEGYSVSREKKESFPLTVTSAQKNPTAFYLCASTSIPRGRSSYNEQFFGPGTRLTVL.

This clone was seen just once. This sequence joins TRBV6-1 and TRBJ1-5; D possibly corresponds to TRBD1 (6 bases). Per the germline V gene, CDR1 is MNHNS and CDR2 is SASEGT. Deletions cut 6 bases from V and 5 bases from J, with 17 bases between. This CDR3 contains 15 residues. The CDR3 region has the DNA TGTGCCAGCAGGGATCTCGGCAGGGGCCATCAGCCCCAGCATTTT. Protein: CASRDLGRGHQPQHF.

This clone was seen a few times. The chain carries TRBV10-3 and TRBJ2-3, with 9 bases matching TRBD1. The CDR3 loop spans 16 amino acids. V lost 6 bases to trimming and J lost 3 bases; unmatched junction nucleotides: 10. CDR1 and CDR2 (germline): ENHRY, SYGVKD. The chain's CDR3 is CAIRDMTGGSTDTQYF. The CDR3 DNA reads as TGTGCCATCAGGGATATGACAGGGGGAAGTACAGATACGCAGTATTTT.

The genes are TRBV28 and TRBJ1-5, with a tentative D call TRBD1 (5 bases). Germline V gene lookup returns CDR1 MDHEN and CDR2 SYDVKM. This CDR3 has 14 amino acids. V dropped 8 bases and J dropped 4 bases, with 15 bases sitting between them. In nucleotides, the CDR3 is TGTGCCAGCGGTTCCGACAGACTTAATCAGCCCCAGCATTTT. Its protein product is CASGSDRLNQPQHF.

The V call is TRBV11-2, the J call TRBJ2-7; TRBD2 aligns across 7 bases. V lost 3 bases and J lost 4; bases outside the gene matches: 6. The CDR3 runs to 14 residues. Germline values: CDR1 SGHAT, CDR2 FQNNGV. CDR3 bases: TGTGCCAGCAGCTTTGGCGGGAGCTATTACGAGCAGTACTTC. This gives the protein CASSFGGSYYEQYF.

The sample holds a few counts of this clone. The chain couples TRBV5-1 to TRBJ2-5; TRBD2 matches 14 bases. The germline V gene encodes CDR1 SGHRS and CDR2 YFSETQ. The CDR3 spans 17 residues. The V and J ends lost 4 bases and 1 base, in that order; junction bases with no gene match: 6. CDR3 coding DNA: TGCGCCAGCAGCCCGGGACTAGCGGGAGCGTCCCAAGAGACCCAGTACTTC. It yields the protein CASSPGLAGASQETQYF. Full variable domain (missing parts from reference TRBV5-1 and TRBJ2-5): KAGVTQTPRYLIKTRGQQVTLSCSPISGHRSVSWYQQTPGQGLQFLFEYFSETQRNKGNFPGRFSGRQFSNSRSEMNVSTLELGDSALYLCASSPGLAGASQETQYFGPGTRLLVL.

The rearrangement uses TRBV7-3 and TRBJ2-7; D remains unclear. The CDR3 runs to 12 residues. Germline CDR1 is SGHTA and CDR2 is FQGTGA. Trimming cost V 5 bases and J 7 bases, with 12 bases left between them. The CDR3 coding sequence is TGTGCCAGCAGCCTATTCCCCCCGGAGCAGTACTTC. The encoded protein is CASSLFPPEQYF.

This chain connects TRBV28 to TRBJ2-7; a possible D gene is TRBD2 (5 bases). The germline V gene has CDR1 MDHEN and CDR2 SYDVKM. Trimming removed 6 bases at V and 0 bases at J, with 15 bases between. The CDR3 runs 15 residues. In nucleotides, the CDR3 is TGTGCCAGCAGCCGCCGCCTAGCTCTCTCCTACGAGCAGTACTTC. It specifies CASSRRLALSYEQYF.

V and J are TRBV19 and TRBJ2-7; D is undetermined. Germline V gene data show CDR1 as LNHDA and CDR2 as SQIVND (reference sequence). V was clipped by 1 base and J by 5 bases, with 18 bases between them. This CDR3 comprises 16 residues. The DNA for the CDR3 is TGTGCCAGTAGTATAGGCGCCCGGTCGGTAGCCAACGAGCAGTACTTC. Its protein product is CASSIGARSVANEQYF.

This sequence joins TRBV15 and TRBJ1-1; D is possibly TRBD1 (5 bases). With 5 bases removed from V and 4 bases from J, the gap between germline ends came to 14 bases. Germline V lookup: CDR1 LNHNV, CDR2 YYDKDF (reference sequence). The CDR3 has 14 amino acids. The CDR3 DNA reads TGTGCCACCAGCGGAACGGGGGGGAGCACTGAAGCTTTCTTT. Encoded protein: CATSGTGGSTEAFF.